This T cell receptor (beta chain) was captured in a study of T cells after posttransplantation cyclophosphamide. Only in-frame clones appear in the TCRdb table, and some are missing; sequencing was by immunoSEQ multiplex PCR. The sample consists of about 52,000 clones, about 86% of them appearing once. The CDR3 is 13 amino acids. The chain combines TRBV7-5 with TRBJ2-3; the D call in the table, TRBD2, was not verified against the DNA. TRBV7-5 is assigned pseudogene status. The TCR comes from a man aged 30-40 years with a blood cancer, CMV-positive, and with a related stem cell donor. Specimen: PBMCs. CDR3 in amino acids: CARSLEMRDTQYF. In nucleotides, the CDR3 is TGTGCCAGAAGCTTAGAAATGAGGGATACGCAGTATTTT.